This T cell receptor (beta chain) was documented in a study of CD8+ T cells in alopecia areata. cDNA prepared by RNA extraction and subsequent reverse transcription served as the template for sequencing. Produced via immunoSEQ multiplex PCR; TCRdb's table is partial and in-frame only. Among about 130,000 clones listed, 49% were seen once. The CDR3 sequence is 14 residues long. With 2 bases removed from V and 2 bases from J, the gap between germline ends came to 8 bases. CDR1 and CDR2 from the germline V gene are MNHEY and SMNVEV (reference sequence). This specimen was CD8+ T cells sorted from blood, taken at week 0. The TCR sequence derives from a human donor with alopecia areata. The chain links TRBV27 to TRBJ2-3; D is possibly TRBD2 (5 bases). DNA for the CDR3: TGTGCCAGCAGTTTAATGGACTCCACAGATACGCAGTATTTT. Protein: CASSLMDSTDTQYF.